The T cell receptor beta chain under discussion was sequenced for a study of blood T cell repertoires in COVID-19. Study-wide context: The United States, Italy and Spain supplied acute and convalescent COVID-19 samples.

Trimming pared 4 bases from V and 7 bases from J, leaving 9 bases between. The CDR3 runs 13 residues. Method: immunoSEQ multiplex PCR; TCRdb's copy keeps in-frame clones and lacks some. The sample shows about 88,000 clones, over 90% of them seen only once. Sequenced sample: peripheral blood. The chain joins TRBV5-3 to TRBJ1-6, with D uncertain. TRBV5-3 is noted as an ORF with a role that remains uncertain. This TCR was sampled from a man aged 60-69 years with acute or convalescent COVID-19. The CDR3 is CARSHTENSPLHF. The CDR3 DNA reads TGTGCCAGAAGCCACACAGAAAATTCACCCCTCCACTTT.